This TCR beta chain derives from a study of neurological immune-mediated disorders. The germline V gene has CDR1 SGHDT and CDR2 YYEEEE. CDR3 length equals 13 residues. Trimming left V 0 bases short and J 5 bases short, with 9 bases between. This clonotype was counted many times. The antigen remains undetermined. TCRdb re-called the 5' RACE reads with MiXCR, one entry per CDR3 protein. The table records nearly 60,000 distinct CDR3 sequences, roughly 3.2% of them present only once. Study-wide results and caveats: Private repertoires in all groups were suggested by the absence of shared CDR3 amino acid sequences among expanded clones across subjects. In multiple sclerosis patients, the repertoire cluster was unrelated to clinical or MRI findings.

The rearrangement links TRBV5-6 to TRBJ2-7; TRBD2 might be the D (5 bases). This clonotype originated in a woman aged 25 to 39 with multiple sclerosis. Specimen: PBMCs. The CDR3 bases are TGTGCCAGCAGCTTGGTGGTCGGGAACGAGCAGTACTTC. Residues: CASSLVVGNEQYF.